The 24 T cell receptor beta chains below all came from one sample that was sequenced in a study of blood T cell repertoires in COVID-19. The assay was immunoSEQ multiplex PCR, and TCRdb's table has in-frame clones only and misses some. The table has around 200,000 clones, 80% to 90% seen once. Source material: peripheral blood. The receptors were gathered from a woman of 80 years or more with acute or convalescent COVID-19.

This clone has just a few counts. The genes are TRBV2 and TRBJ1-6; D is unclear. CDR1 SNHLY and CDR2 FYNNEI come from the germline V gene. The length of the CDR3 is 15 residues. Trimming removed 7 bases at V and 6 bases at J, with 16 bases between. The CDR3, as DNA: TGTGCCAGCACCGACCGGACCGGACTTAATTCACCCCTCCACTTT. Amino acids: CASTDRTGLNSPLHF.

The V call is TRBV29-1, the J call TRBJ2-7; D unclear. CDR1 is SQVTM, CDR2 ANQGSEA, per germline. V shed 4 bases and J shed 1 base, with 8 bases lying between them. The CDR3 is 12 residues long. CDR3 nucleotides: TGCAGCGTTGGCTGGCAGTCCTACGAGCAGTACTTC. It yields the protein CSVGWQSYEQYF.

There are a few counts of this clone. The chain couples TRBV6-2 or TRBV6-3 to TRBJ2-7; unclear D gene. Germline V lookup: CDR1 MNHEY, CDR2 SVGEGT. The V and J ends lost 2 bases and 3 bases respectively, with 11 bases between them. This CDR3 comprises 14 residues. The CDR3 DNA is TGTGCCAGCAGTTACGGTTCGGCAGGCTACGAGCAGTACTTC. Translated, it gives CASSYGSAGYEQYF.

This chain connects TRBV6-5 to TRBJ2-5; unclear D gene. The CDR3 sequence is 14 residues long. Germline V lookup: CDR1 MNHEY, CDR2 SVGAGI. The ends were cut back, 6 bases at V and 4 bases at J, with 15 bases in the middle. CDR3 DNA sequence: TGTGCCAGCAGGGGCCTACTTGCAGGAGAGACCCAGTACTTC. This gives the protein CASRGLLAGETQYF.

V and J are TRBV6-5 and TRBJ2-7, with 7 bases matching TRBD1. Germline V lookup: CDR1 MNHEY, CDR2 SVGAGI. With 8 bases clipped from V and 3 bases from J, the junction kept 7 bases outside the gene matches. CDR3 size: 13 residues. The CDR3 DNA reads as TGTGCCAGCGGAAAACAGGGGAACTACGAGCAGTACTTC. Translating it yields CASGKQGNYEQYF.

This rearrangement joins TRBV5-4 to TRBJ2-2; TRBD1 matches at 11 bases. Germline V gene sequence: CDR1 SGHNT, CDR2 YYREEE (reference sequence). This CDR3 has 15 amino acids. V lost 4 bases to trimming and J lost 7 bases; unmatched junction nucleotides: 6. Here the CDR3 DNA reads TGTGCCAGCAGCCCCCGGACAGGGGGCAGCGGGGAGCTGTTTTTT. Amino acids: CASSPRTGGSGELFF.

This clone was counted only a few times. The CDR3 DNA follows: TGCGCCAGCAGGGACAGGACTAGCGGGCCCCGGGCTGAGCAGTTCTTC. It encodes CASRDRTSGPRAEQFF. This sequence joins TRBV10-2 and TRBJ2-1; the match to TRBD2 covers 11 bases. Trimming cost V 6 bases and J 9 bases; bases outside gene matches: 13. Germline V lookup: CDR1 WSHSY, CDR2 SAAADI. The CDR3 runs 16 residues.

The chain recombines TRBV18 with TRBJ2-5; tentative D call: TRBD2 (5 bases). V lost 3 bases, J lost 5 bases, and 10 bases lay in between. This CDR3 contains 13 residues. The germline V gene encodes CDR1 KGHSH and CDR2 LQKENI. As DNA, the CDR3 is TGTGCCAGCTCACCCGCGGGTGTGGAGACCCAGTACTTC. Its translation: CASSPAGVETQYF.

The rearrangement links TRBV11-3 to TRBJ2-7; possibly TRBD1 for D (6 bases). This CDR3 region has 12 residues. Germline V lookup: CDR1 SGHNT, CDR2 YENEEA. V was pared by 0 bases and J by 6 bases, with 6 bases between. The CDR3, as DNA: TGTGCCAGCAGCTTAGAGACAGGCGAGCAGTACTTC. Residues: CASSLETGEQYF.

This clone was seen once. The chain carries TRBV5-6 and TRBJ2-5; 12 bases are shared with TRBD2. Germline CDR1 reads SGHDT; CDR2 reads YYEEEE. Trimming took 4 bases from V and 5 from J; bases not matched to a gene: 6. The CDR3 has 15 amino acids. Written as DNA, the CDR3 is TGTGCCAGCAGCGCCGCTAGCGGGAGGGGGGAGACCCAGTACTTC. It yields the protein CASSAASGRGETQYF.

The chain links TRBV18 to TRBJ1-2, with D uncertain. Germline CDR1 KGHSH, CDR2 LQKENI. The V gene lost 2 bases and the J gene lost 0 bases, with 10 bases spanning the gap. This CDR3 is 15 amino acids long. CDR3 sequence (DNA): TGTGCCAGCTCACCAACGGGAGCGTCTAACTATGGCTACACCTTC. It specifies CASSPTGASNYGYTF.

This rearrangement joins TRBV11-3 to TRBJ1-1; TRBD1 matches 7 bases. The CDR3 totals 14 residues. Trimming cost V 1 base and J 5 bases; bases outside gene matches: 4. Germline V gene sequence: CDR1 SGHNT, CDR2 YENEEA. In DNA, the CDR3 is TGTGCCAGCAGCTTAGGGACAGGCAATACTGAAGCTTTCTTT. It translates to CASSLGTGNTEAFF.

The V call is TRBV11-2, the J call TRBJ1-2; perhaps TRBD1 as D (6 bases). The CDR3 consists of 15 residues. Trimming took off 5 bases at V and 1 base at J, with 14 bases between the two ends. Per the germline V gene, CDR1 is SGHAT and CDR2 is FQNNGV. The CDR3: CASSPGQTLNYGYTF. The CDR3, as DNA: TGTGCCAGCAGCCCTGGACAGACCCTTAACTATGGCTACACCTTC.

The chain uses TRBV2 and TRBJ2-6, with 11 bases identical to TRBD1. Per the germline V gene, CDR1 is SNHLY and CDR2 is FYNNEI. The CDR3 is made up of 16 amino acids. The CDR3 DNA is TGTGCACTAGGACAGGGGGCCTTCTCTGGGGCCAACGTCCTGACTTTC. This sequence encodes CALGQGAFSGANVLTF.

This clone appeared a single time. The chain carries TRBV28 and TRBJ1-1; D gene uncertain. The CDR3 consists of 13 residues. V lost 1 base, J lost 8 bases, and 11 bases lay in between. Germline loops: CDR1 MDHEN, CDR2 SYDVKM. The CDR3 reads CASSLYSGTEAFF. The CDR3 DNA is TGTGCCAGCAGTTTATATTCGGGTACCGAAGCTTTCTTT. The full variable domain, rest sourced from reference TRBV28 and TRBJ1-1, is DVKVTQSSRYLVKRTGEKVFLECVQDMDHENMFWYRQDPGLGLRLIYFSYDVKMKEKGDIPEGYSVSREKKERFSLILESASTNQTSMYLCASSLYSGTEAFFGQGTRLTVV.

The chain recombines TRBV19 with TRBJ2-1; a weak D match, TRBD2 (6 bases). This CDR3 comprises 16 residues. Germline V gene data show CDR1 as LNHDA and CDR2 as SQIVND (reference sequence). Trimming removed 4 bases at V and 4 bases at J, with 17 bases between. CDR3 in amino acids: CASSTTPSGGYNEQFF. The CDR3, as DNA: TGTGCCAGTAGTACCACCCCCTCAGGAGGGTACAATGAGCAGTTCTTC.

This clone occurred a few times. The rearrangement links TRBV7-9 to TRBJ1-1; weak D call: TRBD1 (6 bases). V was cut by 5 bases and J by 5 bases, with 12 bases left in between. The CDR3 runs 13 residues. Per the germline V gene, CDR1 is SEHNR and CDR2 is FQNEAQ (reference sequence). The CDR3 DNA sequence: TGTGCCAGCAGCCGAACCACAGGGACTGAAGCTTTCTTT. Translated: CASSRTTGTEAFF.

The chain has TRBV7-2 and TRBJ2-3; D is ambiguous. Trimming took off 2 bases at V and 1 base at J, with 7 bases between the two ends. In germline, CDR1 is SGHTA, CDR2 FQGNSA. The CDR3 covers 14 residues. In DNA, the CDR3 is TGTGCCAGCAGCTTATCTACCCGCACAGATACGCAGTATTTT. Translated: CASSLSTRTDTQYF.

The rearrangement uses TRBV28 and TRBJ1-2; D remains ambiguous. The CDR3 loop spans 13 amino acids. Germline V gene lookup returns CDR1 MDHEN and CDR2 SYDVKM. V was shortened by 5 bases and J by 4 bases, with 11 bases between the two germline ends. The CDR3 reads CASSKRFGYGYTF. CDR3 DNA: TGTGCCAGCAGTAAGAGGTTCGGCTATGGCTACACCTTC.

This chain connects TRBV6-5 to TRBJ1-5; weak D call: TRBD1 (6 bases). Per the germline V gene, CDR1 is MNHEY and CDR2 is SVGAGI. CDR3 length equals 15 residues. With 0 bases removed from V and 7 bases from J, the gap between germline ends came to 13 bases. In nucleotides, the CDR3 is TGTGCCAGCAGTTACTCGCAGGGGTACGGGCAGCCCCAGCATTTT. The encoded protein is CASSYSQGYGQPQHF.

CDR3 region: CASSPRDRGRGETQYF. DNA for the CDR3: TGCGCCAGCAGCCCCCGGGACAGGGGGCGCGGGGAGACCCAGTACTTC. The chain links TRBV5-1 to TRBJ2-5; 12 bases map to TRBD1. V was clipped by 4 bases and J by 5 bases; unmatched bases: 9. The CDR3 is 16 amino acids. Germline V gene lookup returns CDR1 SGHRS and CDR2 YFSETQ.

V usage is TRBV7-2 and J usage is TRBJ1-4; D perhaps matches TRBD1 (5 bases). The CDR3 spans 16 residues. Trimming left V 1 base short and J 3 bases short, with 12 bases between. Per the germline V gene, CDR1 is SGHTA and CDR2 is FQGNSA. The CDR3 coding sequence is TGTGCCAGCAGCTTAGTGGGGGGAGGGCCTAATGAAAAACTGTTTTTT. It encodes CASSLVGGGPNEKLFF.

The CDR3 bases are TGTGCCTGGAGTGATTACCGAGGTCAGCCCCAGCATTTT. This sequence encodes CAWSDYRGQPQHF. J is TRBJ1-5 and V is TRBV30; no clear D. V lost 1 base and J lost 6, with 10 bases in between. This CDR3 spans 13 amino acids. The germline V gene has CDR1 GTSNPN and CDR2 SVGIG (reference sequence).

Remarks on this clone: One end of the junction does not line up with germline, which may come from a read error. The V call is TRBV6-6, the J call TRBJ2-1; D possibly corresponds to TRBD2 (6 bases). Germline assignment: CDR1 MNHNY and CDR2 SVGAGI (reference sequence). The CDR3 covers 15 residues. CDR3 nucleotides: TGTGCCGGCAGTTACCTCGGGAGTACCTACAATGAGCAGTTCTTC. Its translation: CAGSYLGSTYNEQFF.